The rows below give T cell receptor beta chains drawn from one sample of a study of blood T cell repertoires in COVID-19. Assay used: immunoSEQ multiplex PCR; TCRdb lists only in-frame clones, some missing. Among about 280,000 clones listed, around 90% were seen once. Sequenced input: PBMCs or T cells enriched from blood (not recorded which). The receptors come from a woman between 18 and 29 years old with acute COVID-19. CDR3s include the opening cysteine and the closing phenylalanine or tryptophan. Fields, in order: clone size, D gene, J gene, V gene, CDR3 DNA, CDR3 protein. A D gene is named only where the DNA matches it firmly. A row's size may be missing; if present it is once, few, many or a size class.

clone size: -
D gene: -
J gene: TRBJ2-1
V gene: TRBV19
CDR3 DNA: TGTGCCAGTAGTCACGACAGGAGCTCCTACAATGAGCAGTTCTTC
CDR3 protein: CASSHDRSSYNEQFF

clone size: -
D gene: TRBD1
J gene: TRBJ1-4
V gene: TRBV7-6
CDR3 DNA: TGTGCCAGCAGCCCGACAGGGGGGTCTAATGAAAAACTGTTTTTT
CDR3 protein: CASSPTGGSNEKLFF

clone size: -
D gene: TRBD1
J gene: TRBJ1-4
V gene: TRBV5-1
CDR3 DNA: TGCGCCAGCAGCTTGGCCGTCGTGGGGACAGATGAAAAACTGTTTTTT
CDR3 protein: CASSLAVVGTDEKLFF

clone size: -
D gene: -
J gene: TRBJ2-2
V gene: TRBV18
CDR3 DNA: TGTGCCAGCTCATGGTCGAGTCCCGCCGGGGAGCTGTTTTTT
CDR3 protein: CASSWSSPAGELFF

clone size: -
D gene: TRBD2
J gene: TRBJ2-1
V gene: TRBV29-1
CDR3 DNA: TGCAGCGGGAAAGGACTAGCGGGTGACTACAATGAGCAGTTCTTC
CDR3 protein: CSGKGLAGDYNEQFF

clone size: -
D gene: TRBD1
J gene: TRBJ2-7
V gene: TRBV10-3
CDR3 DNA: TGTGCCATCAGTGAGTCGTCTTTGGGGGACAGGGAGTCTTACGAGCAGTACTTC
CDR3 protein: CAISESSLGDRESYEQYF

clone size: once
D gene: TRBD2
J gene: TRBJ2-1
V gene: TRBV9
CDR3 DNA: TGTGCCAGCAGCGTAGCGGGACTAGCGGGGGGTTTCAATGAGCAGTTCTTC
CDR3 protein: CASSVAGLAGGFNEQFF

clone size: -
D gene: -
J gene: TRBJ2-7
V gene: TRBV27
CDR3 DNA: TGTGCCAGCAGTAGAAATAGTTTCTCCTACGAGCAGTACTTC
CDR3 protein: CASSRNSFSYEQYF

clone size: -
D gene: -
J gene: TRBJ2-7
V gene: TRBV14
CDR3 DNA: TGTGCCAGCAGCCAAGACCCTACCCGTAGCGAGCAGTACTTC
CDR3 protein: CASSQDPTRSEQYF

clone size: -
D gene: -
J gene: TRBJ1-3
V gene: TRBV7-9
CDR3 DNA: TGTGCCAGCAGCCCCTACAGGGCTGGAAACACCATATATTTT
CDR3 protein: CASSPYRAGNTIYF

clone size: -
D gene: TRBD1
J gene: TRBJ2-7
V gene: TRBV28
CDR3 DNA: TGTGCCAGCAGTTTAAATGCCGGGACAGGGGTTTCCGAGCAGTACTTC
CDR3 protein: CASSLNAGTGVSEQYF

clone size: -
D gene: -
J gene: TRBJ1-3
V gene: TRBV7-2
CDR3 DNA: TGTGCCACCGAGATAACAGGCGCCTACTCTGGAAACACCATATATTTT
CDR3 protein: CATEITGAYSGNTIYF

clone size: -
D gene: TRBD1
J gene: TRBJ1-5
V gene: TRBV5-1
CDR3 DNA: TGCGCCAGCAGTCTCGGACAGGGGGCCAATCAGCCCCAGCATTTT
CDR3 protein: CASSLGQGANQPQHF

clone size: -
D gene: -
J gene: TRBJ2-1
V gene: TRBV29-1
CDR3 DNA: TGCAGCGTGACGACTAGTAGCAATGAGCAGTTCTTC
CDR3 protein: CSVTTSSNEQFF